The text below deals with one T cell receptor (beta chain). The data were obtained in a study of cytomegalovirus exposure and HLA in healthy donors. Researchers ran the PCR with 60 Vbeta and 13 Jbeta primers. This table comes from immunoSEQ multiplex PCR, and its TCRdb copy is limited to in-frame clones, with some not included. The sample's table shows about 210,000 clones. This TCR came from a young woman in good health and CMV-seropositive. The source material was PBMCs.

Written as DNA, the CDR3 is TGTGCCAGCAGCCAATCTTGGACAGGGACTAATGAAAAACTGTTTTTT. It encodes CASSQSWTGTNEKLFF. V and J are TRBV4-2 and TRBJ1-4; TRBD1 matches at 8 bases. Unmatched junction bases numbered 4, after V lost 2 bases and J lost 2 bases. The CDR3 runs 16 residues. CDR1 LGHNA and CDR2 YNFKEQ come from the germline V gene.